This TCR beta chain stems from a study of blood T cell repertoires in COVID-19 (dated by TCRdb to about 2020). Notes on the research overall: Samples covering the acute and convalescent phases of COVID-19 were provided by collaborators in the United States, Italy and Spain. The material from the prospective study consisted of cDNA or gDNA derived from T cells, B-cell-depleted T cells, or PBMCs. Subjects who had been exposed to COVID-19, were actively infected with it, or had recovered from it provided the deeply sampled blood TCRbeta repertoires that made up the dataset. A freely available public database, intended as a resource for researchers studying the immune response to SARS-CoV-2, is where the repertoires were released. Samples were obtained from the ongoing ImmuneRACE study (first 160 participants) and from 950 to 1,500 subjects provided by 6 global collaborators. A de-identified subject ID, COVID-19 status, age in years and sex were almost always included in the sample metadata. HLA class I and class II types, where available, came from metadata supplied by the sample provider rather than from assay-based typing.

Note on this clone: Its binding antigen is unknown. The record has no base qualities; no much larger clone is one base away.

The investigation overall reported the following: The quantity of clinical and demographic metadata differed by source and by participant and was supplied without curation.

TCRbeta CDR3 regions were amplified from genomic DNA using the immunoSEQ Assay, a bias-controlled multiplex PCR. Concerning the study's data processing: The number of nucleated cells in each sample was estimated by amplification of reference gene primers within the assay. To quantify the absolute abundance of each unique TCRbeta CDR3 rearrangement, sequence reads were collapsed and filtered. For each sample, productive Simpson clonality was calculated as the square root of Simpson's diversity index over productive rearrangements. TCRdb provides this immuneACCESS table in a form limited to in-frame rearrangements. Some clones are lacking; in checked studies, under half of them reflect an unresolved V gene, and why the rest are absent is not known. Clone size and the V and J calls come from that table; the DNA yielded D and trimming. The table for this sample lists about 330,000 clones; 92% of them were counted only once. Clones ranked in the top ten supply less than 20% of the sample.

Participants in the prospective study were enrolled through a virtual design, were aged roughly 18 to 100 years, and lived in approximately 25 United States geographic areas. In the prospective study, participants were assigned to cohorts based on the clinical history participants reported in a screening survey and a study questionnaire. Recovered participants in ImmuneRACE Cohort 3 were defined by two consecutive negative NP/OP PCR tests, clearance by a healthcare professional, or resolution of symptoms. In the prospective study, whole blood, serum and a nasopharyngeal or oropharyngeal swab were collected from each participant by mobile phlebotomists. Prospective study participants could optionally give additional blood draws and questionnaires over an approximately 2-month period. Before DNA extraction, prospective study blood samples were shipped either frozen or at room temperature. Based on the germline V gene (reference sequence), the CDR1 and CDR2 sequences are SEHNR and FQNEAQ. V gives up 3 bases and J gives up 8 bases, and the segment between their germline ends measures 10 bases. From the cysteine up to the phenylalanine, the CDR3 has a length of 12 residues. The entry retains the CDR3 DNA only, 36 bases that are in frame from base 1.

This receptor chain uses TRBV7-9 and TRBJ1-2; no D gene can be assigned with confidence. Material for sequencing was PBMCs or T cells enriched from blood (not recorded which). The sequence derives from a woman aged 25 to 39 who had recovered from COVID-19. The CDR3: CASSFEKRGYTF. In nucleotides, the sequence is TGTGCCAGCAGCTTTGAAAAGAGAGGCTACACCTTC.